This T cell receptor (beta chain) stems from a study of cytomegalovirus exposure and HLA in healthy donors. 60 Vbeta and 13 Jbeta primers were used in PCR. Assay: immunoSEQ multiplex PCR; the TCRdb copy retains only in-frame clones and omits some. This sample has 200,000 to 250,000 clones, with around 83% found just once. CDR3 length equals 13 residues. Germline CDR1 is MNHNS and CDR2 is SASEGT. The V and J ends lost 6 bases and 3 bases, in that order; junction bases with no gene match: 5. The TCR comes from a girl between 5 and 17 years old in good health and CMV-seronegative. Sequencing was carried out using PBMCs. The genes are TRBV6-1 and TRBJ2-7; 7 bases align to TRBD1. CDR3 residues: CASRTGPFYEQYF. In DNA form, the CDR3 reads TGTGCCAGCAGGACAGGGCCGTTCTACGAGCAGTACTTC.